These T cell receptor beta chains were read from a single sample in a study of response to subunit inactivated influenza vaccine. TCRdb itself ran the RT-PCR reads through MiXCR, one entry per CDR3 protein. The sample has over 750,000 distinct CDR3 sequences; approximately 22% are singletons. Sequencing was performed on PBMCs from blood, taken 5 days after vaccination. Receptors originate from a man aged 45 to 65 who received an inactivated influenza vaccine. Both conserved end residues are part of each CDR3. The D gene is left open where the match is weak. Clone size is given for some rows only: seen once, a few or many times, or a class if the clone is expanded.

v_call	j_call	clone_size	d_call	cdr3_nt	cdr3_aa
TRBV20-1	TRBJ2-1	.	TRBD1	TGCAGTGCTAGCAAGGGACAGCCTGGGGATGAGCAGTTCTTC	CSASKGQPGDEQFF
TRBV7-6	TRBJ2-5	few	.	TGTGCCAGCAGCTTAGCGGGAGTCTGGGAGACCCAGTACTTC	CASSLAGVWETQYF
TRBV20-1	TRBJ2-5	few	.	TGCAGTGCTAGAGATAGGGTCGTGCAAGGCACCCAGTACTTC	CSARDRVVQGTQYF
TRBV7-2	TRBJ2-3	once	.	TGTGCCAGCAGCTTAGGAGTCGAAGGTACGCAGTATTTT	CASSLGVEGTQYF
TRBV9	TRBJ2-2	many	.	TGTGCCAGCCAACAGAGAGCGAACACCGGGGAGCTGTTTTTT	CASQQRANTGELFF
TRBV6-2/TRBV6-3	TRBJ1-5	.	.	TGTGCCAGCAGTTACTCAAGATACAGGGACAATCAGCCCCAGCATTTT	CASSYSRYRDNQPQHF
TRBV7-9	TRBJ2-5	.	.	TGTGCCAGCCGCAAGAGGGCAGACCAAGAGACCCAGTACTTC	CASRKRADQETQYF
TRBV20-1	TRBJ2-1	.	.	TGCAGTGCCAGAAGGACAAGGGTGGGCAATGAGCAGTTCTTC	CSARRTRVGNEQFF
TRBV20-1	TRBJ2-7	few	.	TGCAGTGCCCACCGCAGGGAGATGGGCGAGCAGTACTTC	CSAHRREMGEQYF
TRBV10-3	TRBJ2-7	few	.	TGTGCCATCAGTGAGTCCGTGCAGGGGGGTTACGAGCAGTACTTC	CAISESVQGGYEQYF
TRBV12-3/TRBV12-4	TRBJ2-1	.	.	TGTGCCAGCAGTTTTCGAGCAGGGGAGCAGTTCTTC	CASSFRAGEQFF
TRBV12-3/TRBV12-4	TRBJ2-7	once	.	TGTGCCAGCAGCCGGGACGGTGTCCGGTACGAGCAGTACTTC	CASSRDGVRYEQYF
TRBV5-1	TRBJ1-1	.	.	TGCGCCAGCAGCGTCACAGTGCTGAACACTGAAGCTTTCTTT	CASSVTVLNTEAFF
TRBV11-2	TRBJ2-1	.	TRBD2	TGTGCCAGCAGCTACGGACTAGCGGGGGGGTTTAATGAGCAGTTCTTC	CASSYGLAGGFNEQFF
TRBV24-1	TRBJ2-1	few	TRBD2	TGTGCCACCAGTGATTCGGGACTAGCGGAGAACAATGAGCAGTTCTTC	CATSDSGLAENNEQFF
TRBV25-1	TRBJ2-5	.	.	TGTGCCAGCAGTGGAAGAGGGGGCCAAGAGACCCAGTACTTC	CASSGRGGQETQYF
TRBV27	TRBJ1-1	.	.	TGTGCCAGCAGTGCCGGGAGGAGGGCCACTGAAGCTTTCTTT	CASSAGRRATEAFF
TRBV30	TRBJ2-5	.	.	TGTGCCTGGAGTGTATCACCAGGCAGGGGTCAAGAGACCCAGTACTTC	CAWSVSPGRGQETQYF
TRBV18	TRBJ1-6	.	.	TGTGCCAGCTCATCGGACGCCTATTATAATTCACCCCTCCACTTT	CASSSDAYYNSPLHF
TRBV5-5	TRBJ2-1	.	TRBD1	TGTGCCAGCAGCTTTATGACAGGGGGCTACAATGAGCAGTTCTTC	CASSFMTGGYNEQFF
TRBV4-2	TRBJ2-2	.	.	TGTGCCAGCAGCCAAGTGGGACAAGACACCGGGGAGCTGTTTTTT	CASSQVGQDTGELFF
TRBV6-5	TRBJ2-3	few	.	TGTGCCAGCAGTTACTTCCCTGCCCCAGATACGCAGTATTTT	CASSYFPAPDTQYF
TRBV29-1	TRBJ2-5	.	TRBD2	TGCAGCGCAATAATGAAATCGACTAGCGGAGCAGGGGAGACCCAGTACTTC	CSAIMKSTSGAGETQYF
TRBV28	TRBJ2-2	few	.	TGTGCCAGCAGTTTTCATACCGGGGAGCTGTTTTTT	CASSFHTGELFF
TRBV5-1	TRBJ2-7	few	.	TGCGCCAGCACAAAGACAGGAGGCTACGAGCAGTACTTC	CASTKTGGYEQYF
TRBV5-1	TRBJ2-1	.	.	TGCGCCAGCAGCTGGGGGCGGGGCAACTACAATGAGCAGTTCTTC	CASSWGRGNYNEQFF
TRBV11-2	TRBJ1-1	few	.	TGTGCCAGCAGCTTAAGGGACTCCGGGACAAAGGAAGCTTTCTTT	CASSLRDSGTKEAFF
TRBV30	TRBJ1-2	few	TRBD1	TGTGCCTGGAACCGGGACAGGGTTGGCTACACCTTC	CAWNRDRVGYTF
TRBV20-1	TRBJ2-5	.	.	TGCAGTGCGACCCCGACAGGTCCCAGGGAGACCCAGTACTTC	CSATPTGPRETQYF
TRBV6-2/TRBV6-3	TRBJ2-4	few	.	TGTGCCAGCAGTTACTATGACGGGCCGCGGGACATTCAGTACTTC	CASSYYDGPRDIQYF
TRBV4-2	TRBJ2-1	.	.	TGTGCCAGCAGCCAGGGAGTAGTGGAGAATGAGCAGTTCTTC	CASSQGVVENEQFF
TRBV7-2	TRBJ2-3	.	.	TGTGCCAGCAGCTTAGACTGGAACACAGATACGCAGTATTTT	CASSLDWNTDTQYF
TRBV7-9	TRBJ2-5	few	.	TGTGCCAGCAGCCACAGGGAAATCAAGACCCAGTACTTC	CASSHREIKTQYF
TRBV28	TRBJ2-2	few	TRBD1	TGTGCCAGCAGTTCCGGGACAGGGGACACCGGGGAGCTGTTTTTT	CASSSGTGDTGELFF
TRBV4-2	TRBJ2-5	few	TRBD2	TGTGCCAGCAGCCAACGACTAGCGGGAGGGCCTTCATCGGGGCAAGAGACCCAGTACTTC	CASSQRLAGGPSSGQETQYF
TRBV6-5	TRBJ2-5	.	TRBD2	TGTGCCAGCAGTAACGACGGGACTAGCGGGAGATATGAGACCCAGTACTTC	CASSNDGTSGRYETQYF
TRBV11-2	TRBJ2-3	few	.	TGTGCCAGCAGCCAGAGCGGAGCAGATACGCAGTATTTT	CASSQSGADTQYF
TRBV5-1	TRBJ2-5	.	TRBD2	TGCGCCAGCAGCTTGCGGCCTAGCGGGAGACGGATAGAGACCCAGTACTTC	CASSLRPSGRRIETQYF
TRBV10-3	TRBJ1-3	.	.	TGTGCCATCGCCACTTCTGGAAACACCATATATTTT	CAIATSGNTIYF
TRBV6-5	TRBJ2-7	few	.	TGTGCCAGCAGTTTCCAGGGGCTGGAAGTCCACGAGCAGTACTTC	CASSFQGLEVHEQYF
TRBV2	TRBJ1-2	.	.	TGTGCCAGCAGTGGAGTAGGGAGGACCTATGGCTACACCTTC	CASSGVGRTYGYTF
TRBV12-3/TRBV12-4	TRBJ1-4	.	.	TGTGCCAGCAGTTTAGTCTTTCAAGCTAATGAAAAACTGTTTTTT	CASSLVFQANEKLFF